This is a list of T cell receptor beta chains from one sample in a study of identical twins. TCRdb re-derived calls from the 5' RACE reads in MiXCR, one entry per CDR3 protein. The data show around 370,000 distinct CDR3 sequences, roughly 9% seen once. The sequencing input was naive T cells sorted from blood. Receptors originate from a woman aged 45-65 years in good health. Each CDR3 is given with its conserved first and last residue. Fields, in order: J gene, D gene, clone size, V gene, CDR3 DNA, CDR3 protein. A D gene is named only where the DNA matches it firmly. Clone size is stated in some rows and not others, as once, few, many or a class when expanded.

TRBJ2-3	.	.	TRBV19	TGTGCCAGTAGTATCGGGCTTATAGATACGCAGTATTTT	CASSIGLIDTQYF
TRBJ1-2	TRBD1	.	TRBV24-1	TGTGCCACCAGTGATTTTGGGGACAGTGGCTACACCTTC	CATSDFGDSGYTF
TRBJ1-1	.	many	TRBV5-6	TGTGCCAGCAGCTTGGGGGATCGGGACACTGAAGCTTTCTTT	CASSLGDRDTEAFF
TRBJ1-3	.	.	TRBV5-5	TGTGCCAGCAGGAAAGGACCTTCGAGCTCTGGAAACACCATATATTTT	CASRKGPSSSGNTIYF
TRBJ2-1	TRBD2	few	TRBV4-1	TGCGCCAGCAGCCAAGAGTCTCTGGCTAGCGGGAACAATGAGCAGTTCTTC	CASSQESLASGNNEQFF
TRBJ1-4	.	.	TRBV20-1	TGCAGTGCTAGAGATTTCGGCCGAACTAATGAAAAACTGTTTTTT	CSARDFGRTNEKLFF
TRBJ2-7	TRBD2	.	TRBV27	TGTGCCACCCGAAGTAGGGGGCAGAGACTAGCGGGTTCCTACGAGCAGTACTTC	CATRSRGQRLAGSYEQYF
TRBJ2-4	.	.	TRBV5-1	TGCGCCAGCAGCTTAGGGAAGGGAGATCAGTACTTC	CASSLGKGDQYF
TRBJ2-5	.	few	TRBV20-1	TGCAGTGTGACTAGAAGCGGTCAAGAGACCCAGTACTTC	CSVTRSGQETQYF
TRBJ2-1	.	.	TRBV20-1	TGCAGTGCTAGGTCTTGGGTTGAATCGACCCCTGAGCAGTTCTTC	CSARSWVESTPEQFF
TRBJ2-1	TRBD2	.	TRBV5-1	TGCGCCAGCAGCTTGTCTAGCGGGATCAACAATGAGCAGTTCTTC	CASSLSSGINNEQFF
TRBJ2-6	.	few	TRBV25-1	TGTGCCAGCAGTGATATAGGCTTCTCGTCTGGGGCCAACGTCCTGACTTTC	CASSDIGFSSGANVLTF
TRBJ2-1	TRBD1	few	TRBV5-1	TGCGCCAGCAGCACGGACAGGGGGGTGGATGAGCAGTTCTTC	CASSTDRGVDEQFF
TRBJ2-3	TRBD1	.	TRBV11-2	TGTGCCAGCAGCCGACAGGGGGGTATGGTAGATACGCAGTATTTT	CASSRQGGMVDTQYF
TRBJ2-3	.	few	TRBV29-1	TGCAGCGAACACTTAATCGATACGCAGTATTTT	CSEHLIDTQYF
TRBJ1-1	.	.	TRBV6-2/TRBV6-3	TGTGCCAGCAGTTACGCACAGGGTGAAGCTTTCTTT	CASSYAQGEAFF
TRBJ1-1	TRBD1	.	TRBV24-1	TGTGCCACCGGGGGTACAGGGGCTAAAGCTTTCTTT	CATGGTGAKAFF
TRBJ2-3	.	few	TRBV6-2/TRBV6-3	TGTGCGACCCGGAGGGACGCGGGTCCAGATACGCAGTATTTT	CATRRDAGPDTQYF
TRBJ2-5	.	many	TRBV29-1	TGCAGCGTTGGTTCCATGGAGACCCAGTACTTC	CSVGSMETQYF
TRBJ2-2	.	many	TRBV12-3/TRBV12-4	TGTGCCAGCAACGCGTACACCGGGGAGCTGTTTTTT	CASNAYTGELFF
TRBJ2-3	.	many	TRBV20-1	TGCAGTGCTAGAGACTCATCTCCTACTAGTACCGGTACGCAGTATTTT	CSARDSSPTSTGTQYF
TRBJ2-2	TRBD2	few	TRBV4-2	TGTGCCAGCGGAAGCGGGAGGTCAAACACCGGGGAGCTGTTTTTT	CASGSGRSNTGELFF
TRBJ2-2	TRBD2	many	TRBV3-1	TGTGCCAGCAGCCAAGGGAGACTAGCGGGAGTGATCGGGGAGCTGTTTTTT	CASSQGRLAGVIGELFF
TRBJ2-2	TRBD2	few	TRBV11-2	TGTGCCAGCGCGAATCTGGGGGGGAGAGGGTACGCGAACACCGGGGAGCTGTTTTTT	CASANLGGRGYANTGELFF
TRBJ2-2	TRBD1	few	TRBV7-8	TGTGCCAGCAGCGAGGGTTTCGGGACAGGCACCGGGGAGCTGTTTTTT	CASSEGFGTGTGELFF
TRBJ2-3	.	many	TRBV5-1	TGCGCCAGCAGCCTGACCCCCACAGATACGCAGTATTTT	CASSLTPTDTQYF
TRBJ1-2	.	.	TRBV6-5	TGTGCCAGCAGTTCTGGAGGGGACTGGTATGGCTACACCTTC	CASSSGGDWYGYTF
TRBJ2-1	.	few	TRBV12-3/TRBV12-4	TGTGCCAGCAGGGATGGTGGACAGTCCCCTCCTGAGCAGTTCTTC	CASRDGGQSPPEQFF
TRBJ1-5	TRBD1	many	TRBV5-1	TGTGCCAGCAGTTTACAGGGGAATCAGCCCCAGCATTTT	CASSLQGNQPQHF